Shown below are 8 T cell receptor beta chains from a single sample sequenced in a study of monozygotic twins with inflammatory bowel disease. Reanalyzing the 5' RACE reads, TCRdb keeps one entry per CDR3 protein, without DNA. There are over 110,000 distinct CDR3 sequences in the sample, with 2% to 3% held by the top ten. Sample: blood. These receptor sequences come from a human donor with ulcerative colitis or Crohn's disease, or a healthy co-twin of an affected twin (not recorded which).

V usage is TRBV15 and J usage is TRBJ2-3; the D call of TRBD2 rests on TCRdb alone, since no DNA is present to check it. The germline V gene has CDR1 LNHNV and CDR2 YYDKDF (reference sequence). The CDR3 runs to 15 residues. The CDR3: CATSNPQDGTDTQYF.

The chain is built from TRBV7-2 and TRBJ1-4; TCRdb outputs TRBD1, but without DNA this stays unchecked. The length of the CDR3 is 13 residues. Germline CDR1 and CDR2: SGHTA and FQGNSA. CDR3 protein: CASRTTTYEKLFF.

This CDR3 reads CSVVTAGGGNGYTF. The chain combines TRBV29-1 with TRBJ1-2; TCRdb gives TRBD1 as the D gene, but with no DNA this cannot be confirmed. Germline CDR1 and CDR2: SQVTM and ANQGSEA. This CDR3 contains 14 residues.

This chain connects TRBV20-1 to TRBJ1-1. Germline-derived CDR1 and CDR2 are DFQATT and SNEGSKA (reference sequence). The CDR3 totals 11 residues. The CDR3 reads CSARVNTEAFF.

This rearrangement joins TRBV9 to TRBJ1-6; TCRdb's assignment of TRBD1 cannot be checked, as there is no DNA. CDR1 is SGDLS and CDR2 is YYNGEE in the germline V gene. The CDR3 has 16 residues. The CDR3: CASSPRGGKLNSPLHF.

The chain is built from TRBV7-2 and TRBJ1-1; TCRdb reports TRBD1, a call that lacks DNA to check it against. Germline V gene data show CDR1 as SGHTA and CDR2 as FQGNSA. This CDR3 has 17 amino acids. CDR3 loop: CASSPRGTGGWYTEAFF.

The chain combines TRBV15 with TRBJ2-7; TCRdb lists TRBD1, though no DNA is available to test this call. Germline assignment: CDR1 LNHNV and CDR2 YYDKDF (reference sequence). This CDR3 contains 14 residues. The CDR3 spells CATSTGGGSYEQYF.

This chain connects TRBV6-5 to TRBJ2-5; TCRdb designates TRBD2, a call that cannot be tested without DNA. This CDR3 has 17 residues. Germline V gives CDR1 MNHEY, CDR2 SVGAGI. The CDR3 spells CASSYSVRLRGPTSQYF.